Below, 20 T cell receptor beta chains from the same sample are listed, as sequenced in a study of cytotoxic CD8 clonotypes in ibrutinib-treated CLL. Assay: immunoSEQ multiplex PCR; the TCRdb copy retains only in-frame clones and omits some. The sample has 29,000 or so clones; around 76% are singletons. Sequenced here: PBMCs, sampled after 36 months of ibrutinib treatment. The receptor set was obtained from a human donor with chronic lymphocytic leukemia.

V and J are TRBV13 and TRBJ1-1; 7 bases align to TRBD1. Germline V gene sequence: CDR1 PRHDT, CDR2 FYEKMQ (reference sequence). The CDR3 runs to 15 residues. V was clipped by 5 bases and J by 1 base; unmatched bases: 7. CDR3 DNA: TGTGCCAGCAGCGCCCAACAGGGGACGAACACTGAAGCTTTCTTT. It is translated as CASSAQQGTNTEAFF.

Here the CDR3 reads CASSFAGSTDTQYF. In DNA, the CDR3 is TGTGCCAGCAGCTTTGCGGGGAGCACAGATACGCAGTATTTT. The genes are TRBV7-3 and TRBJ2-3; D might be TRBD2 (6 bases). Trimming removed 3 bases from V and 0 bases from J, with 7 bases in between. CDR1 is SGHTA, CDR2 FQGTGA, per germline. This CDR3 contains 14 residues. The whole variable domain, remainder taken from reference TRBV7-3 and TRBJ2-3, is GAGVSQTPSNKVTEKGKYVELRCDPISGHTALYWYRQSLGQGPEFLIYFQGTGAADDSGLPNDRFFAVRPEGSVSTLKIQRTERGDSAVYLCASSFAGSTDTQYFGPGTRLTVL.

The chain couples TRBV4-3 to TRBJ2-3, with D hard to call. Trimming left V 1 base short and J 0 bases short, with 5 bases between. There are 14 residues in the CDR3. Germline V gene sequence: CDR1 LGHNA, CDR2 YSLEER. The CDR3: CASSQVGSTDTQYF. The CDR3 region has the DNA TGCGCCAGCAGCCAAGTGGGCAGCACAGATACGCAGTATTTT.

The chain uses TRBV5-4 and TRBJ1-2, with D tentatively TRBD1 (5 bases). The CDR3 extends over 13 amino acids. CDR1 SGHNT and CDR2 YYREEE come from the germline V gene (reference sequence). V dropped 4 bases and J dropped 2 bases, with 9 bases sitting between them. CDR3 loop: CASSTNRNYGYTF. As DNA, the CDR3 is TGTGCCAGCAGCACCAACAGGAACTATGGCTACACCTTC.

The rearrangement uses TRBV11-2 and TRBJ1-1; no reliable D call. Trimming pared 5 bases from V and 4 bases from J, leaving 11 bases between. Germline V gives CDR1 SGHAT, CDR2 FQNNGV. This CDR3 region has 13 residues. In DNA, the CDR3 is TGTGCCAGCAGCGGTTGGGAAGGCACTGAAGCTTTCTTT. Translated: CASSGWEGTEAFF.

This rearrangement joins TRBV7-9 to TRBJ2-7; no definite D call. Germline V CDR1 and CDR2: SEHNR, FQNEAQ (reference sequence). V lost 5 bases, J lost 6 bases, and 11 bases lay in between. This CDR3 is built from 12 residues. The CDR3 here is CASSLGGSEQYF. The CDR3 DNA follows: TGTGCCAGCAGCCTCGGTGGCTCCGAGCAGTACTTC.

This clone was observed a single time. This sequence joins TRBV9 and TRBJ2-2; TRBD1 is a possible D gene (5 bases). CDR1 is SGDLS and CDR2 is YYNGEE in the germline V gene. CDR3 length: 14 residues. Deletions cut 2 bases from V and 8 bases from J, with 13 bases between. The CDR3 loop reads CASSVVRVGGELFF. CDR3 coding DNA: TGTGCCAGCAGCGTCGTCAGGGTAGGAGGGGAGCTGTTTTTT. Full variable domain (remainder filled in from reference TRBV9 and TRBJ2-2): DSGVTQTPKHLITATGQRVTLRCSPRSGDLSVYWYQQSLDQGLQFLIQYYNGEERAKGNILERFSAQQFPDLHSELNLSSLELGDSALYFCASSVVRVGGELFFGEGSRLTVL.

This clone was observed once. The chain carries TRBV6-4 and TRBJ1-6; D might be TRBD1 (5 bases). Germline V lookup: CDR1 MRHNA, CDR2 SNTAGT. The CDR3 runs 16 residues. Trimming cost V 6 bases and J 6 bases, with 18 bases left between them. The CDR3 loop reads CASSRAGFDTNSPLHF. In nucleotides, the CDR3 is TGTGCCAGCAGCAGAGCAGGGTTTGATACTAATTCACCCCTCCACTTT.

This chain joins TRBV27 and TRBJ2-7, with a weak D call TRBD1 (6 bases). Germline CDR1 is MNHEY and CDR2 is SMNVEV (reference sequence). The CDR3 has 16 residues. Trimming took 5 bases from V and 2 from J, leaving 19 bases between them. The CDR3 is CASSVMTGTIPYEQYF. The CDR3 DNA reads as TGTGCCAGCAGTGTGATGACAGGAACTATACCCTACGAGCAGTACTTC.

V usage is TRBV7-2 and J usage is TRBJ1-1; D is unresolved. Trimming shortened V by 3 bases and J by 0 bases, and 8 bases separated the two germline ends. Germline V gene sequence: CDR1 SGHTA, CDR2 FQGNSA. This CDR3 spans 14 amino acids. As DNA, the CDR3 is TGTGCCAGCAGCTTTTTGAGCATGAACACTGAAGCTTTCTTT. Translated, it gives CASSFLSMNTEAFF.

The chain carries TRBV5-4 and TRBJ2-3, with no clear D. This CDR3 is 15 amino acids long. The V gene's germline CDR1 is SGHNT and CDR2 YYREEE (reference sequence). Trimming took off 3 bases at V and 0 bases at J, with 11 bases between the two ends. The CDR3, as DNA: TGTGCCAGCAGCTCGTTTAAACCTAGCACAGATACGCAGTATTTT. Its protein product is CASSSFKPSTDTQYF.

V usage is TRBV11-2 and J usage is TRBJ2-5; D is uncertain. The V and J ends lost 3 bases and 3 bases respectively, with 2 bases between them. Germline assignment: CDR1 SGHAT and CDR2 FQNNGV. The CDR3 runs to 11 residues. Here the CDR3 DNA reads TGTGCCAGCAGCTTCAAAGAGACCCAGTACTTC. This encodes CASSFKETQYF.

The chain couples TRBV5-1 to TRBJ2-2, with TRBD1 matching 7 bases. The CDR3 loop spans 17 amino acids. Germline CDR1 and CDR2: SGHRS and YFSETQ. V gave up 4 bases and J gave up 0 bases; unmatched junction bases: 9. CDR3 coding DNA: TGCGCCAGCAGCCACGGTAGGGGGCAGGCGAACACCGGGGAGCTGTTTTTT. Protein sequence: CASSHGRGQANTGELFF.

V gene TRBV30 combines with J gene TRBJ2-2; 11 nucleotides agree with TRBD1. V was clipped by 2 bases and J by 0 bases; unmatched bases: 5. The CDR3 has 17 amino acids. Germline values: CDR1 GTSNPN, CDR2 SVGIG (reference sequence). CDR3 residues: CAWSRDRGIPNTGELFF. CDR3 coding DNA: TGTGCCTGGAGTAGGGACAGGGGGATTCCGAACACCGGGGAGCTGTTTTTT.

The chain recombines TRBV4-1 with TRBJ2-5; D assignment may be TRBD1 or TRBD2 (5 bases each). Germline CDR1 and CDR2: MGHRA and YSYEKL. The CDR3 is 14 residues long. Trimming shortened V by 1 base and J by 6 bases, and 12 bases separated the two germline ends. This CDR3 reads CASSQGSREKTQYF. The DNA for the CDR3 is TGCGCCAGCAGCCAAGGTTCCAGGGAGAAGACCCAGTACTTC.

This clone came up once. The chain is built from TRBV19 and TRBJ1-1, with TRBD1 matching 10 bases. The CDR3 sequence is 16 residues long. Germline V gene data show CDR1 as LNHDA and CDR2 as SQIVND (reference sequence). V gave up 6 bases and J gave up 1 base; unmatched junction bases: 8. CDR3 nucleotides: TGTGCCAGTAGCCCAAGACAGGGGGCTGGGAACACTGAAGCTTTCTTT. Its protein is CASSPRQGAGNTEAFF.

This sequence joins TRBV7-9 and TRBJ2-5, with no clear D. The V gene lost 1 base and the J gene lost 1 base, with 4 bases spanning the gap. From germline, CDR1 is SEHNR and CDR2 FQNEAQ (reference sequence). The length of the CDR3 is 13 residues. CDR3 residues: CASSLGSQETQYF. Written as DNA, the CDR3 is TGTGCCAGCAGCTTAGGCAGCCAAGAGACCCAGTACTTC. Drawing the rest from reference TRBV7-9 and TRBJ2-5, the complete variable domain is DTGVSQNPRHKITKRGQNVTFRCDPISEHNRLYWYRQTLGQGPEFLTYFQNEAQLEKSRLLSDRFSAERPKGSFSTLEIQRTEQGDSAMYLCASSLGSQETQYFGPGTRLLVL.

This clone was seen once. The rearrangement joins TRBV7-8 to TRBJ1-1; unclear D gene. CDR1 and CDR2 (germline): SGHVS, FQNEAQ. V was shortened by 0 bases and J by 1 base, with 6 bases between the two germline ends. The CDR3 runs 14 residues. CDR3 in DNA: TGTGCCAGCAGCTTAGCGGCGGAGAACACTGAAGCTTTCTTT. Translated: CASSLAAENTEAFF. Using reference TRBV7-8 and TRBJ1-1 for the parts outside the CDR3, the full variable domain is GAGVSQSPRYKVAKRGQDVALRCDPISGHVSLFWYQQALGQGPEFLTYFQNEAQLDKSGLPSDRFFAERPEGSVSTLKIQRTQQEDSAVYLCASSLAAENTEAFFGQGTRLTVV.

The genes are TRBV6-5 and TRBJ2-3; D remains unclear. Between the trimmed V and J ends, which lost 8 bases and 4 bases, there was a span of 10 bases. Germline CDR1 and CDR2: MNHEY and SVGAGI. The CDR3 is made up of 12 amino acids. The CDR3, as DNA: TGTGCCAGCGGCAACCGCCCAGATACGCAGTATTTT. Its translation is CASGNRPDTQYF.

A single count supports this clone. The J gene is TRBJ1-5, the V gene TRBV6-6; the D gene is possibly TRBD1 (5 bases). Germline-derived CDR1 and CDR2 are MNHNY and SVGAGI (reference sequence). Trimming removed 6 bases from V and 1 base from J, with 13 bases in between. This CDR3 contains 15 residues. This CDR3 reads CASSTTGHSNQPQHF. In nucleotides, the CDR3 is TGTGCCAGCAGCACCACAGGTCACAGCAATCAGCCCCAGCATTTT.